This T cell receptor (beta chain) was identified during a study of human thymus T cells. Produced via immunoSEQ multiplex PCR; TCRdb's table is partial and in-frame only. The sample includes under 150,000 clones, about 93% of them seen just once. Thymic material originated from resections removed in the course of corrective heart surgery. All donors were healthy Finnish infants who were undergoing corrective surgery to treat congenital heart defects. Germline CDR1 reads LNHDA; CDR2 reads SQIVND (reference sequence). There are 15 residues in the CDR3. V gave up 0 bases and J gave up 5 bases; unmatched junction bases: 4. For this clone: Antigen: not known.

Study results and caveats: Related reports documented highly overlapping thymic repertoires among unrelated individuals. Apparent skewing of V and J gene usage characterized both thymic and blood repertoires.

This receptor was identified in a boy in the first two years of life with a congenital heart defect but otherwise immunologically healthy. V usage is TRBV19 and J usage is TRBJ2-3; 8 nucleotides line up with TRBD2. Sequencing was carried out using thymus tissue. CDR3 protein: CASSIEAGVRDTQYF. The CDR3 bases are TGTGCCAGTAGTATAGAAGCGGGGGTTAGAGATACGCAGTATTTT.